Detailed here is one T cell receptor (beta chain). Its antigen specificity is not known. There are no base qualities to consult, and no much larger clone falls within one base. The CDR3, cysteine through phenylalanine, is 14 amino acids long. Here the CDR3 DNA is all that survives: 42 bases in frame from base 1. The source of the sample is a study of T cell responses to AZD1222 COVID-19 vaccine (TCRdb year 2021). About the investigation overall: AZD1222 recipients whose second dose came at about 4 weeks and those whose second dose came at about 12 weeks were combined into one group, since spike-specific TCR depth and breadth did not differ between the two schedules. Trial participants were enrolled by age into subgroups of 18-55, 56-69 and 70-plus years, and around 140, 26 and 57 TCR-sequenced participants, respectively, were included in these subgroups. A total of over 230 trial participants underwent TCR sequencing, of whom roughly 210 had received two doses of AZD1222 and about 25 had received two doses of the MenACWY control vaccine.

The CDR3 regions of human TCRbeta chains were analyzed by immunosequencing. As for how the authors treated the data: Repertoire TCRs were matched against a reference library of SARS-CoV-2-specific TCRs generated with the MIRA antigen-specificity platform. Breadth was defined as the fraction of unique TCRs that were SARS-CoV-2-associated. Depth was defined as the fraction of total T cells that were SARS-CoV-2-associated. Each spike-specific TCR was assigned to its reactive spike region and to a CD4 or CD8 class using the MIRA data. Log10-transformed breadth and depth values were compared by one-way ANOVA with Sidak's multiple comparisons tests. TCRdb stores this immuneACCESS table with in-frame sequences only. Part of the clones is absent; in the studies checked, under half of the shortfall reflects unresolved V genes, and no reason is known for the rest. The V and J calls and clone size are taken from that table; D and trimming were inferred from the DNA. The sample profile shows 75,000 to 100,000 clones; approximately 90% of them were found once. Of the sample, 2.5% to 3.5% is held by the ten largest clones.

What the work shows at the level of the full study, not this receptor alone: CD4 TCRs associated with the vaccine covered the entire spike protein, and the dominant responses were in regions 160-218 and 743-854. After two AZD1222 doses, spike-specific TCR breadth and depth were significantly higher than at day 0 and than in MenACWY recipients. Conclusions about previously exposed vaccinees were limited because only a handful of AZD1222 recipients were SARS-CoV-2 seropositive at baseline. Most participants were white British and females outnumbered males, and the authors suggested that clonal diversity may have been underestimated. Because no samples from the day 14 peak response were available, repertoires could be characterized only after the peak T cell response. Reportedly, close to half of the unique spike-specific TCRs recognized epitopes lying outside the regions that are mutated in the B.1.351 and B.1.1.7 variants. The 56-69-year group was small, and its depth increase did not reach significance, likely because of low power.

In the paper's terms, the time point label means: baseline before first vaccination. Vaccinee samples were obtained from the UK trials COV001 and COV002, which included a single-blind randomized controlled phase 2/3 trial of AZD1222 (ChAdOx1 nCoV-19) in healthy adults. For TCRbeta chain sequencing, PBMC samples were collected from trial participants at day 0 and at day 28 after the second dose. The clonotype was recovered from an adult in good health. Sequenced here: peripheral blood, sampled on day 0 of AZD1222 vaccination. Recombination joined TRBV21-1 with TRBJ2-7; the table's D call, TRBD2, was not checked against the DNA. TRBV21-1 is termed a pseudogene. The sequenced DNA: TGTGCCAGCAGCAAAGTCGAGAGCTCCTACGAGCAGTACTTC. It specifies CASSKVESSYEQYF.